This TCR beta chain was documented in a study of cytomegalovirus exposure and HLA in healthy donors. Study-wide results and caveats: Later examination showed HLA-associated TCR beta chains had greater clonal expansion than equally common others. DRB1 had the most TCR associations and HLA-C the fewest, a later analysis found, with rates varying by HLA locus. Analyses of presence and absence presupposed an approximately uniform sequencing depth across donors.

The PCR employed 60 Vbeta primers together with 13 Jbeta primers. Assay: immunoSEQ multiplex PCR; the TCRdb copy retains only in-frame clones and omits some. The sample includes about 160,000 clones, 65% to 70% of them seen just once. V lost 0 bases and J 7 bases, leaving 15 bases between the germline ends. This CDR3 comprises 15 residues. Germline assignment: CDR1 KGHSH and CDR2 LQKENI. A few counts support this clone. Its cognate antigen is unknown. This TCR was sampled from a woman aged 18-35 years in good health and CMV-seropositive. The rearrangement links TRBV18 to TRBJ2-5; D is ambiguous. Sequencing input: PBMCs. The CDR3 bases are TGTGCCAGCTCACCACCGTCCCTGGAGACGGGGACCCAGTACTTC. Translation: CASSPPSLETGTQYF.